This T cell receptor (beta chain) was documented in a study of blood T cells in healthy people across ages (dated by TCRdb to the mid-2010s). Regarding the study in general: Template switching captured roughly one uniquely barcoded TCR beta cDNA molecule per two T cells in model experiments. The study analyzed two additional independent replicas of 1 million unique cDNA reads from the same blood draw for two donors, one aged 18 to 30 and one aged 80 or older. Four age groups were formed from the donors: young (average about 16 years), middle-aged (around 41), aged (over 55) and long-lived (less than 85). Age-related changes in TCR beta repertoire diversity were measured in the study by deep sequencing normalized with unique cDNA molecular identifiers.

The germline V gene (reference sequence) supplies CDR1 DFQATT and CDR2 SNEGSKA. V loses 3 bases, J loses 4 bases, and the germline ends lie 14 bases apart. The CDR3, from cysteine to phenylalanine, totals 14 residues. The read is trimmed to its CDR3 DNA, 42 bases read in frame from base 1. Broad study findings and their caveats: Conclusive comparison of naive and antigen-experienced compartments was prevented by the profiling of bulk unsorted PBMCs. Observed TCR beta diversity per million T cells fell roughly linearly with age, and a significant reduction was already apparent by age approximately 41. A strong correlation was found between observed TCR beta diversity and the percentage of naive T cells measured by flow cytometry. The long-lived group showed more naive CD4+ T cells, fewer expanded clones and increased TCR diversity than the aged group, suggesting age selection. Estimates of total diversity from one million sequenced T cells were regarded as lower bounds and underestimates. The CMV infection status of donors was not known, potentially confounding age-related changes in expanded clonotypes.

Systemically healthy Caucasian individuals from Russia, 35 to 50 in total and aged about 6 to 100 years, were included as donors. Each donor gave about 9.2 milliliters of peripheral blood, drawn into EDTA-treated Vacutainer tubes. Ficoll-Paque density-gradient centrifugation was used to isolate PBMCs, with at least 7 million obtained per sample. Total RNA was extracted from PBMCs with Trizol reagent, with at least 6 micrograms obtained per sample. Naive CD45RAhigh/CD27high T cell percentages were measured by flow cytometry on a PBMC aliquot from every donor. Receptors were amplified or captured by 5' RACE. Data came from an Illumina HiSeq 2500. A second PCR of about 6 to 12 cycles was run with a J-beta primer mix and a sample-barcoded 5' primer. A unique molecular identifier was introduced onto each TCR beta cDNA molecule by a template-switch 5' adaptor carrying 12 random nucleotides. Each sample yielded at least 3 million CDR3-containing paired-end reads. All of the RNA was converted into first-strand cDNA using the Mint cDNA synthesis kit, with a TRBC-specific oligonucleotide serving as the primer. Following uracil-DNA glycosylase treatment, all cDNA underwent a first 18-cycle PCR with the universal primers M1SS and BC2_uni_R. The authors processed their data as follows. Each sample was normalized by randomly selecting 1 million high-quality reads, each carrying a distinct molecular identifier. Instead of being binned into consensus sequences, reads that shared molecular identifiers were thrown out. CDR3 identification, clonotype clustering and error correction used MiTCR with a Q25 quality threshold and the strictest error-elimination algorithm. A nonparametric unseen species model with Euler transformation was used to estimate a lower bound on total TCR beta diversity. TCRdb trimmed public reads at Q25 via fastp, called clones via MiXCR and kept in-frame beta chains. Rows are combined by CDR3 protein, so each entry shows the most common genes and DNA. Here the V and J calls rest on TCRdb's processing, not on the authors' analysis. Recorded for this sample are some 940,000 distinct CDR3 sequences; around 29% of them occurred a single time. Roughly 10% of the sample is taken by the ten largest.

This clonotype was detected ten times or more. Its antigen is currently not known. No qualities accompany the bases; no much larger clone lies one base away. These same records also appear under a second study, on T cells of mothers and their children. Looking at the second paper: Nine systemically healthy Caucasian individuals served as donors, namely three mothers together with their six children. cDNA synthesis consumed the entire amount of extracted RNA, loaded at roughly 1.5 ug RNA in each 15 ul reaction. In the second PCR, sample barcodes and 2-4 random nucleotides were introduced via the M1S primer. Over 10 million TCR beta CDR3 reads came from each mother, compared with around 3 million reads from each child. Thymic selection similarly shapes TCR recombination output in related and unrelated pairs, with minor effect from inherited differences. Normalized repertoire overlap was always found to be slightly, but never significantly, higher in related mother-child pairs than in unrelated mother-child pairs. No persistent microchimeric T cell clones were detected, at a sensitivity of roughly 100 clones per million clonotypes. To look for features that set related mother-child pairs apart from unrelated individuals, the researchers ran deep NGS to compare the TCR beta repertoires of mothers and children. The mean age was approximately 41 +/- 4 years for the mothers and around 11 +/- 4 years for the children. After adapter ligation with NEBNext reagents, the libraries were sequenced on Illumina HiSeq 2000 with 100+100 nt paired-end reads. Mother and child libraries were prepared a month apart and sequenced in separate runs to prevent cross-contamination. Each donor had between about 500,000 and 2,100,000 distinct TCR beta clonotypes identified. Naive TCR beta clonotypes were estimated from low-frequency clonotypes matched to each donor's FACS-determined naive share, without sorting.

In this chain, TRBV20-1 is recombined with TRBJ2-3, with no reliable assignment of the D segment. Sequences were obtained from blood. The TCR originated in a woman in her thirties or forties in good health. The DNA is as follows: TGCAGTGCTAGCTGGGGTTATGGAGCAGATACGCAGTATTTT. Translated, this gives CSASWGYGADTQYF.